The following is a TCR beta chain sequence with its context. Its antigen is currently unknown. The data originate from a study of CXCR3-negative and CXCR3-positive naive CD8 T cells. Study results and caveats: Fresh PBMCs served for most assays, and CXCR3 expression fell partially after cryopreservation. Naive cells positive for CXCR3 carried more hydrophobic TRB CDR3s than CXCR3-negative ones.

The method, 5' RACE with UMI labels, was used to prepare the TRB cDNA libraries. Each CDR3 protein gets one entry in TCRdb, which reprocessed the 5' RACE reads and gives no DNA. This table holds some 150,000 distinct CDR3 sequences. This CDR3 region has 15 residues. Sequenced material: naive CXCR3+ CD8+ T cells from blood. The subset: CD45RO-CCR7+CD27+CD95- naive CD8+ T cells expressing CXCR3 (TNR3+). This receptor was obtained from a human donor in good health. Some clones in this sample may be carry-over from other donors' samples. The chain recombines TRBV12-3 or TRBV12-4 with TRBJ2-7; TCRdb's D call of TRBD1 is untestable without DNA. CDR3 in amino acids: CASSFGQGMFREQYF.